This record covers a single T cell receptor (beta chain). This sample is drawn from a study of cytomegalovirus exposure and HLA in healthy donors. Per the germline V gene, CDR1 is MGHRA and CDR2 is YSYEKL. CDR3 length equals 15 residues. V trimming: 8 bases; J trimming: 1 base; junction bases outside the gene matches: 7. PCR employed 60 Vbeta and 13 Jbeta primers. The assay was immunoSEQ multiplex PCR, and TCRdb's table has in-frame clones only and misses some. The table records 130,000 to 150,000 clones, approximately 79% of them present only once. The TCR originated in a woman between 25 and 40 years old in good health and CMV-seronegative. This chain connects TRBV4-1 to TRBJ2-4; the match to TRBD2 covers 8 bases. Sample: PBMCs. CDR3 DNA sequence: TGCGCCAGCGGATGGAGCGGGAGCGCCAAAAACATTCAGTACTTC. Translating it yields CASGWSGSAKNIQYF.